This T cell receptor beta chain originates from a study of CD8+CD57+ T cells in acquired aplastic anemia (dated by TCRdb to between 2017 and 2018). Broadly, across the study: Extracted DNA from sorted CD4+ and CD8+ cells averaged approximately 3 ug, ranging from roughly 0.17 to 27.4 ug. CD8+CD57+ expansion was defined as frequency above the mean frequency observed in healthy subjects.

Genomic DNA served as template for TCR beta VDJ combination and CDR3 sequence profiling. An Illumina HiSeq 2000 was used for TCR repertoire sequencing. As for the original processing: TRBV/TRBJ rearrangement plots, CDR3 size and DJ length profiles, and Simpson's diversity index were used to assess repertoires. The most abundant DNA sequence in the deep sequencing data was defined as the immunodominant clone. CDR3 amino acid sequences were screened for sharing across subjects and compared with published repertoires and the VDJdb database. TCRdb itself trimmed the public reads at Q25 with fastp, ran MiXCR and retained productive beta chains. Each CDR3 protein gets just one entry, which takes the most common genes and DNA from the rows behind it. The V and J calls were not made by the authors but by TCRdb's processing. This sample lists under 350,000 distinct CDR3 sequences; 45% to 65% were detected once. The biggest ten clones account for roughly 1.2% of the sample.

A distance of 12 bases separates the germline ends of V and J, which lose 5 bases and 6 bases respectively. CDR1 and CDR2 were assigned from the germline V gene as SGHVS and FNYEAQ. From the cysteine through the phenylalanine, the CDR3 covers 13 amino acids. Here the CDR3 DNA is all that survives: 39 bases in frame from base 1. Here is what the overall study found, with its caveats: Roughly 29 CD8+ CDR3 sequences were found in both patients and controls but appeared to be highly expressed in patients and within the immunodominant clones of the patients. CD8+ Simpson's diversity did not differ significantly between patients and healthy controls (P=0.060).

Flow cytometry had shown CD8+CD57+ cell expansion in the patients selected for sequencing. Every patient had severe acquired aplastic anemia, diagnosed using the International Study of Aplastic Anemia and Agranulocytosis and Camitta criteria. No patient had received any therapy when blood was sampled. The study deep-sequenced TCR repertoires of sorted CD4+ and CD8+ blood T cells from severe aplastic anemia patients and healthy subjects. Patients were enrolled under clinicaltrials.gov protocols 00001620, 01623167, 00001397, 00071045, 00081523 and 00961064 in the USA. Ficoll-Paque density gradient centrifugation was used to isolate peripheral blood mononuclear cells. Before DNA extraction, CD4+ and CD8+ T cells were sorted by FACS or by magnetic beads. As regards this clonotype: Its antigen is not yet known. Base qualities are not provided; no much larger clone lies one nucleotide away.

Sequenced input: sorted CD4+, CD8+, or CD8+CD57+ T cells (not recorded which) from PBMCs. The clonotype comes from a human donor with aplastic anemia. The chain uses TRBV7-6 and TRBJ2-3; the D gene cannot be named for sure. In nucleotide form, the sequence is TGTGCCAGCAGCCCACTCCCAAGGGATACGCAGTATTTT. Its translation is CASSPLPRDTQYF.